These 7 T cell receptor beta chains were all obtained from the same sample, sequenced in a study of control samples from healthy donors and cancer patients. Assay used: immunoSEQ multiplex PCR; TCRdb lists only in-frame clones, some missing. The repertoire holds 60,000 to 70,000 clones, with over 65% as singletons. The source material was PBMCs. The receptors derive from a woman aged 45-60 years with lung cancer.

The chain combines TRBV12-3 or TRBV12-4 with TRBJ1-2, with D possibly being TRBD1 (6 bases). V was pared by 1 base and J by 8 bases, with 11 bases between. This CDR3 is 13 amino acids long. CDR3 sequence: CASSLGGAEGYTF. The CDR3 DNA is TGTGCCAGCAGTTTAGGGGGGGCGGAAGGCTACACCTTC.

The chain employs TRBV28 and TRBJ1-6; D not resolved. The germline CDR1 and CDR2 sequences are MDHEN and SYDVKM. The CDR3 totals 15 residues. V was trimmed by 2 bases and J by 6 bases, leaving 11 bases between them. The CDR3: CASSLPTPSNSPLHF. The CDR3 nucleotides are TGTGCCAGCAGTTTACCCACCCCCTCTAATTCACCCCTCCACTTT.

The chain employs TRBV10-1 and TRBJ1-6; D call uncertain. Trimming took 0 bases from V and 10 from J, leaving 13 bases between them. Germline-derived CDR1 and CDR2 are WNHNN and SYGVQD (reference sequence). The CDR3 is made up of 15 amino acids. The CDR3 DNA sequence: TGCGCCAGCAGTGAGTCGTTGGAGCCCGGATCACCCCTCCACTTT. Its protein product is CASSESLEPGSPLHF.

This sequence joins TRBV28 and TRBJ1-5; unclear D gene. CDR3 length equals 15 residues. Germline CDR1 reads MDHEN; CDR2 reads SYDVKM. V was cut by 2 bases and J by 3 bases, with 11 bases left in between. CDR3: CASSLPVGNNQPQHF. In DNA, the CDR3 is TGTGCCAGCAGTTTACCTGTCGGAAACAATCAGCCCCAGCATTTT. Complete variable domain (other parts from reference TRBV28 and TRBJ1-5): DVKVTQSSRYLVKRTGEKVFLECVQDMDHENMFWYRQDPGLGLRLIYFSYDVKMKEKGDIPEGYSVSREKKERFSLILESASTNQTSMYLCASSLPVGNNQPQHFGDGTRLSIL.

CDR3 amino acids: CASSIEIGAFGYTF. CDR3 nucleotide sequence: TGTGCCAGTAGTATAGAGATAGGGGCGTTTGGCTACACCTTC. This chain joins TRBV19 and TRBJ1-2, with D maybe TRBD1 (5 bases). Germline V gene data show CDR1 as LNHDA and CDR2 as SQIVND (reference sequence). Trimming pared 0 bases from V and 7 bases from J, leaving 12 bases between. The CDR3 extends over 14 amino acids.

The V call is TRBV3-1 (or the pseudogene TRBV3-2), the J call TRBJ1-1, with 9 bases lining up with TRBD1. Per germline, CDR1 LGHDT and CDR2 YNNKEL (reference sequence). The CDR3 totals 14 residues. V dropped 3 bases and J dropped 4; count of bases not matched to a gene: 3. CDR3 in DNA: TGTGCCAGCAGCCAGGGACAGGGAGGCACTGAAGCTTTCTTT. Protein sequence: CASSQGQGGTEAFF.

This chain connects TRBV10-3 to TRBJ1-3, with 7 bases fitting TRBD1. Looked up from germline, CDR1 is ENHRY and CDR2 is SYGVKD. The CDR3 spans 14 residues. After removal of 7 bases from V and 2 bases from J, the junction contained 5 bases not matched to a gene. CDR3 amino acids: CAITTGVTGNTIYF. CDR3 in DNA: TGTGCCATCACCACAGGGGTCACTGGAAACACCATATATTTT.